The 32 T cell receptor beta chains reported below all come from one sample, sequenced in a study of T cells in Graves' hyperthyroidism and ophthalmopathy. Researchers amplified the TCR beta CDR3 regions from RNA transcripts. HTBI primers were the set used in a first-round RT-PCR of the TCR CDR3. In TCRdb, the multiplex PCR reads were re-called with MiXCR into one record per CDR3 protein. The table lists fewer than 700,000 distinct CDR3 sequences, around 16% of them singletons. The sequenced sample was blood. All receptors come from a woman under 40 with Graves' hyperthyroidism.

The CDR3 reads CASSFPAGGSGELFF. As DNA, the CDR3 is TGTGCCAGCAGCTTCCCCGCGGGGGGGAGCGGGGAGCTGTTTTTT. V and J are TRBV7-3 and TRBJ2-2, with 9 bases that match TRBD2. Trimming cost V 3 bases and J 7 bases; bases outside gene matches: 6. The CDR3 length is 15 residues. Germline CDR1 reads SGHTA; CDR2 reads FQGTGA.

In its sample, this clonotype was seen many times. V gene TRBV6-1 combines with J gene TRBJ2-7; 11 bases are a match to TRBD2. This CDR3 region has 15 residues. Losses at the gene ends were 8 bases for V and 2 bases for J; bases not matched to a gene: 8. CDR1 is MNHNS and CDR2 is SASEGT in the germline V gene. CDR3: CASQATSGTTYEQYF. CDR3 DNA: TGTGCCAGCCAAGCGACTAGCGGGACTACCTACGAGCAGTACTTC.

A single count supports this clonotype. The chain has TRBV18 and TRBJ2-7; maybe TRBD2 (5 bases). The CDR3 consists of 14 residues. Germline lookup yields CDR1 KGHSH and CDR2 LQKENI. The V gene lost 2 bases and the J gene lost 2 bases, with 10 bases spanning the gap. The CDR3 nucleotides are TGTGCCAGCTCACCAAGGGTCGGGACCTACGAGCAGTACTTC. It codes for CASSPRVGTYEQYF.

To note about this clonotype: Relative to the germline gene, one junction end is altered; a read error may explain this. Here the CDR3 reads CSASLPVAFGTNTQYF. The CDR3 DNA reads as TGCAGTGCTAGCCTCCCAGTAGCGTTCGGCACAAATACGCAGTATTTT. V usage is TRBV20-1 and J usage is TRBJ2-3; D is possibly TRBD2 (5 bases). The CDR3 runs 16 residues. Germline V CDR1 and CDR2: DFQATT, SNEGSKA (reference sequence).

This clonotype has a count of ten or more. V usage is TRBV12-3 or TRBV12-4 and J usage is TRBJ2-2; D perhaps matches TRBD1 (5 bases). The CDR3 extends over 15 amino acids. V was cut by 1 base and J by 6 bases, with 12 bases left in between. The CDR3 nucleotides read TGTGCCAGCAGTTTAGGGACAATCAGGCCCGGGGAGCTGTTTTTT. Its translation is CASSLGTIRPGELFF.

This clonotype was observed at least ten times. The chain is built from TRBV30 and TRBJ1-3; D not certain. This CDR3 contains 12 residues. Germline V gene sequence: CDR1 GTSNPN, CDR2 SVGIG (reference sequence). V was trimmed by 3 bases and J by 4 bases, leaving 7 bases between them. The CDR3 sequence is CAWSGRGNTIYF. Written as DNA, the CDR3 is TGTGCCTGGAGCGGCAGAGGAAACACCATATATTTT.

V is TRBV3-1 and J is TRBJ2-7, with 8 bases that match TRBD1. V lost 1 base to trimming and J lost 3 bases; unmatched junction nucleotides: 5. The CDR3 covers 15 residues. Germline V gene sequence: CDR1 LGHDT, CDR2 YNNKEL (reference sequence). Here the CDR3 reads CASSQAQGANYEQYF. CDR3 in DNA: TGTGCCAGCAGCCAAGCGCAGGGGGCTAACTACGAGCAGTACTTC.

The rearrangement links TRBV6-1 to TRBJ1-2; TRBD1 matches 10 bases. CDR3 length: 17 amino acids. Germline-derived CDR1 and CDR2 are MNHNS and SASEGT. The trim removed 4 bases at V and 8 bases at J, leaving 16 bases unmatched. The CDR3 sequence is CASSGPVGSGQGTGYTF. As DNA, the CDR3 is TGTGCCAGCAGTGGTCCGGTTGGGTCGGGACAGGGGACGGGCTACACCTTC.

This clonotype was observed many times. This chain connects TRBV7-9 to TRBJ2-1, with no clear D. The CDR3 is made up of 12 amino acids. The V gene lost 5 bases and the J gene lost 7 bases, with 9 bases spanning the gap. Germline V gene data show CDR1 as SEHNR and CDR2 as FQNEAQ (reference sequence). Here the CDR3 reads CASSIEVNEQFF. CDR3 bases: TGTGCCAGCAGCATAGAGGTGAATGAGCAGTTCTTC.

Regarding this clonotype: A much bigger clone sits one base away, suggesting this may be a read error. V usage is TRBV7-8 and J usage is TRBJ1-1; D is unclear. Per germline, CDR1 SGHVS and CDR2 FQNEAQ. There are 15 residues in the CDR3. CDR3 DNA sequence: TGTGCCAGCAGCTTAGCAACAGATATGAACACTGAAACTTTCTTT. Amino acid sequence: CASSLATDMNTETFF.

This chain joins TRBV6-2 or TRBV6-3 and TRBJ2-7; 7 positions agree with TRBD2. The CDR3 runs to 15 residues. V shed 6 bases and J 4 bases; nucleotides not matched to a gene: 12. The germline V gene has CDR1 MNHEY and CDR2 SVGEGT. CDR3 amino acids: CASSPGLVSGYEQYF. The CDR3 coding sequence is TGTGCCAGCAGCCCCGGACTAGTGAGTGGATACGAGCAGTACTTC.

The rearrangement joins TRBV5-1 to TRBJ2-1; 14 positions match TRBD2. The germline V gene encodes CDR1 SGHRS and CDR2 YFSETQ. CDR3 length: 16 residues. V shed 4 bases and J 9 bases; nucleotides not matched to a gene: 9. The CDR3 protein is CASSKRLAGGPGEQFF. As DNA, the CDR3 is TGCGCCAGCAGCAAAAGACTAGCGGGAGGGCCGGGTGAGCAGTTCTTC.

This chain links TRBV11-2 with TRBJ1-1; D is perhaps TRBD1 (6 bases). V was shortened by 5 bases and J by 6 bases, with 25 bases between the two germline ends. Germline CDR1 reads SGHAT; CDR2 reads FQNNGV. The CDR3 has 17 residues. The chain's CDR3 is CASSPTGGVQGSAEAFF. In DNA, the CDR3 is TGTGCCAGCAGCCCGACTGGGGGCGTCCAGGGGTCGGCTGAAGCTTTCTTT.

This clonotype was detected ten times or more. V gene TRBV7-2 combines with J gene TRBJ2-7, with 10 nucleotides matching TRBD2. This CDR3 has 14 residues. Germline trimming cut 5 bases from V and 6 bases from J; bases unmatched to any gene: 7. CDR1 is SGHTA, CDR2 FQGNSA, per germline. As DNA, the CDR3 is TGTGCCAGCAGCCCAGCGGGAGGGCCGGGCGAGCAGTACTTC. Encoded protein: CASSPAGGPGEQYF.

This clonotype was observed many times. CDR3 in amino acids: CAWSVGVNYGYTF. The CDR3 DNA sequence: TGTGCCTGGAGTGTAGGGGTAAACTATGGCTACACCTTC. The chain uses TRBV30 and TRBJ1-2, with D perhaps TRBD1 (5 bases). The CDR3 is 13 amino acids. The germline V gene encodes CDR1 GTSNPN and CDR2 SVGIG (reference sequence). The V and J ends lost 0 bases and 2 bases respectively, with 7 bases between them.

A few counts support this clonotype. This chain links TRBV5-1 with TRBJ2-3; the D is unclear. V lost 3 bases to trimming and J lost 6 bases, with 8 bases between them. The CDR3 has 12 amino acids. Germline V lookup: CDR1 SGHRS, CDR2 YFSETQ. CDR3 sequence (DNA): TGCGCCAGCAGCTACACGAGTGATACGCAGTATTTT. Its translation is CASSYTSDTQYF.

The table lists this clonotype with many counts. The CDR3 bases are TGCAGTGCTAGAGAGGCAGGGGGTCCCTATGGCTACACCTTC. Amino acid sequence: CSAREAGGPYGYTF. This chain uses TRBV20-1 with TRBJ1-2, with 7 bases aligning to TRBD1. The V gene end was trimmed by 0 bases and the J gene end by 4 bases; junction bases not matched to a gene: 5. Germline loops: CDR1 DFQATT, CDR2 SNEGSKA (reference sequence). The CDR3 runs 14 residues.

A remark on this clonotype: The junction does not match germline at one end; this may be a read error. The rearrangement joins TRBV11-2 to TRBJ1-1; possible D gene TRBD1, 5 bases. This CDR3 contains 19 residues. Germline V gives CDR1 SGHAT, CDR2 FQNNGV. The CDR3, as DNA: TGTGCCAGCAGCTTAGAAGGCAGGGCGGCCACTAGCATGAACACTGAAGTTTTCTTT. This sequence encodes CASSLEGRAATSMNTEVFF.

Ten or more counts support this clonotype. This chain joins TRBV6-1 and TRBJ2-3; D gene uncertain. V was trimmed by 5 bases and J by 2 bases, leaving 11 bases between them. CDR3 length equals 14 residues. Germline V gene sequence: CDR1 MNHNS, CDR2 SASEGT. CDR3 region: CASSSDTYTDTQYF. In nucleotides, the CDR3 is TGTGCCAGCAGTTCCGACACTTACACAGATACGCAGTATTTT.

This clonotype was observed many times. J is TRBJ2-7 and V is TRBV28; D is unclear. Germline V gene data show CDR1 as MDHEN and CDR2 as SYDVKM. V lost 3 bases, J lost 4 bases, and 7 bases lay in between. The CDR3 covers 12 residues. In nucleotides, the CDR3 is TGTGCCAGCAGTTTTAATCGGTACGAGCAGTACTTC. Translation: CASSFNRYEQYF.

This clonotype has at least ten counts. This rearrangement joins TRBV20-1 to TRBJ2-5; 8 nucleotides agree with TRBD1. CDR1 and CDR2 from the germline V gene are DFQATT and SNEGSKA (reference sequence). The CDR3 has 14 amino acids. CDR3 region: CSSGQGTGQETQYF. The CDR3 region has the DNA TGCAGCTCCGGACAGGGAACGGGGCAAGAGACCCAGTACTTC.

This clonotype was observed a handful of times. The CDR3 spells CASGTGQGLTTEAFF. CDR3 DNA sequence: TGTGCTAGTGGAACGGGACAGGGTTTGACCACTGAAGCTTTCTTT. The rearrangement links TRBV12-5 to TRBJ1-1; 9 bases fit TRBD1. The CDR3 consists of 15 residues. Germline CDR1 is LGHNT and CDR2 is FRNRAP. After removal of 6 bases from V and 4 bases from J, the junction contained 9 bases not matched to a gene.

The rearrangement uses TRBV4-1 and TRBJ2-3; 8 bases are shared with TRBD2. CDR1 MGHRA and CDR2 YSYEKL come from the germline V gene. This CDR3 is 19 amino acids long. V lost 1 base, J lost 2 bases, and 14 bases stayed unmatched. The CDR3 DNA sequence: TGCGCCAGCAGCCAAGTACCCACTAGGACTAGCCGAGTCACAGATACGCAGTATTTT. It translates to CASSQVPTRTSRVTDTQYF.

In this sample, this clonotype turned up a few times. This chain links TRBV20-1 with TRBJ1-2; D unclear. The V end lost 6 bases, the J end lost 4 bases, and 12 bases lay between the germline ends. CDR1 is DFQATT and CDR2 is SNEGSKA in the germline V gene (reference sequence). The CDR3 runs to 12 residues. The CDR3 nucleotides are TGCAGTGCCAACGTAGGCGCCTATGGCTACACCTTC. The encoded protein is CSANVGAYGYTF.

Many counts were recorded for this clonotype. The CDR3 loop reads CASSSRSDRGHTEAFF. Written as DNA, the CDR3 is TGTGCCAGCAGCTCCAGGTCGGACAGGGGGCACACTGAAGCTTTCTTT. V and J are TRBV11-2 and TRBJ1-1, with 11 bases identical to TRBD1. CDR3 length: 16 residues. Per germline, CDR1 SGHAT and CDR2 FQNNGV. V shed 4 bases and J 3 bases; nucleotides not matched to a gene: 7.

The CDR3 region has the DNA TGTGCCAGCAGCGTAGTGCAAGGCTACTACGAGCAGTACTTC. Its translation is CASSVVQGYYEQYF. The chain has TRBV9 and TRBJ2-7, with D unclear. The CDR3 covers 14 residues. Per the germline V gene, CDR1 is SGDLS and CDR2 is YYNGEE. The ends were cut back, 0 bases at V and 3 bases at J, with 10 bases in the middle.

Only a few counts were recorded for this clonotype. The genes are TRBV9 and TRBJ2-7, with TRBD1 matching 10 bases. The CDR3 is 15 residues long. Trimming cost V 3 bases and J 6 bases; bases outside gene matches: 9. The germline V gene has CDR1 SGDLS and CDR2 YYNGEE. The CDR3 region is CASSAPGTGDSEQYF. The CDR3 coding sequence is TGTGCCAGCAGCGCGCCCGGGACAGGGGACTCCGAGCAGTACTTC. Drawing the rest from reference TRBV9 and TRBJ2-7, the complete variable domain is DSGVTQTPKHLITATGQRVTLRCSPRSGDLSVYWYQQSLDQGLQFLIQYYNGEERAKGNILERFSAQQFPDLHSELNLSSLELGDSALYFCASSAPGTGDSEQYFGPGTRLTVT.

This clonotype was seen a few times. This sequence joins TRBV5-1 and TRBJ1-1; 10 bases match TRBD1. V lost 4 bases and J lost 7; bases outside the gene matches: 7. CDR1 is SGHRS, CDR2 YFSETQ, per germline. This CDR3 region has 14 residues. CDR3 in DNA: TGCGCCAGCAGCACCCGGGACAGGGGTGGTGAAGCTTTCTTT. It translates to CASSTRDRGGEAFF.

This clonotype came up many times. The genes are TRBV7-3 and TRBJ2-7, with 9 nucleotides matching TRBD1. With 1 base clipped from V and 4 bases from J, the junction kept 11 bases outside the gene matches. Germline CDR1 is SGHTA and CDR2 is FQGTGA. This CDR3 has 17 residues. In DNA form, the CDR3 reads TGTGCCAGCAGCTTAATGGTCGGGGGACAGGGTCTTTACGAGCAGTACTTC. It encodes CASSLMVGGQGLYEQYF. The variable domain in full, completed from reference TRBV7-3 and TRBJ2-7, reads GAGVSQTPSNKVTEKGKYVELRCDPISGHTALYWYRQSLGQGPEFLIYFQGTGAADDSGLPNDRFFAVRPEGSVSTLKIQRTERGDSAVYLCASSLMVGGQGLYEQYFGPGTRLTVT.

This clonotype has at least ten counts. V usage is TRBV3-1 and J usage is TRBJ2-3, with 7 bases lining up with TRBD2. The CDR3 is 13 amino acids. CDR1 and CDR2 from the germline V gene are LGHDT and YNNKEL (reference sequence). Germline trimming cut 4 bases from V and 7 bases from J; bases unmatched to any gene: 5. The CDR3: CASSLSGTNTQYF. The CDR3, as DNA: TGTGCCAGCAGCCTCAGTGGGACTAATACGCAGTATTTT.

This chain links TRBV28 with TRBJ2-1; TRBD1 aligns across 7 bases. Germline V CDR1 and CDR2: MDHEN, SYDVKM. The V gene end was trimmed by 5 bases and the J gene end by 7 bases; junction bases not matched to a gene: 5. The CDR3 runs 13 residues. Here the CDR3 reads CASSNRGENEQFF. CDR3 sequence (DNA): TGTGCCAGCAGTAACAGGGGAGAAAATGAGCAGTTCTTC.

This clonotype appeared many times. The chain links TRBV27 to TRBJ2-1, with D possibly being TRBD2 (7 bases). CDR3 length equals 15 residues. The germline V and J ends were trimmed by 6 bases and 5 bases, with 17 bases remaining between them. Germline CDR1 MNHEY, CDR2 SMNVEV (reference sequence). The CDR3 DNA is TGTGCCAGCAGGGGCGCGGGGGCGGGAAACAATGAGCAGTTCTTC. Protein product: CASRGAGAGNNEQFF.